A single sample is the source of the 26 T cell receptor beta chains below, sequenced in a study of breast tumors, draining lymph nodes, adjacent tissues. Samples came from axillary lymph nodes draining the breast cancer. MiXCR was run by TCRdb on the multiplex PCR reads, yielding one entry per CDR3 protein. The profile covers over 130,000 distinct CDR3 sequences, with over 25% appearing a single time and about 2.5% taken by the ten largest. Material: axillary lymph node tissue. Every receptor here comes from a female donor with breast cancer. Some clones in this sample may be carry-over from other donors' samples.

This clonotype was picked up many times. A read error may be the cause here, since a much bigger clone is one base away. This rearrangement joins TRBV20-1 to TRBJ2-7, with D possibly being TRBD2 (5 bases). Germline V gene sequence: CDR1 DFQATT, CDR2 SNEGSKA (reference sequence). This CDR3 is built from 14 residues. V shed 7 bases and J shed 6 bases, with 22 bases lying between them. For the CDR3, the DNA is TGCAGTGTCCCGGTCCAGGTTCTAGCCTCCGAGCAGTACTTC. It yields the protein CSVPVQVLASEQYF.

This clonotype was observed many times. The rearrangement links TRBV20-1 to TRBJ2-3, with 13 bases fitting TRBD2. Germline V CDR1 and CDR2: DFQATT, SNEGSKA (reference sequence). The trim removed 3 bases at V and 3 bases at J, leaving 6 bases unmatched. The CDR3 is 16 amino acids. Written as DNA, the CDR3 is TGCAGTGCTAGGTCACCGGGACTAGCGGGGACAGATACGCAGTATTTT. Its protein is CSARSPGLAGTDTQYF.

This clonotype was seen many times. The CDR3 loop reads CASSLTVEKLFF. Here the CDR3 DNA reads TGTGCCAGCAGCCTGACTGTCGAAAAACTGTTTTTT. This chain links TRBV3-1 with TRBJ1-4, with D uncertain. Germline assignment: CDR1 LGHDT and CDR2 YNNKEL (reference sequence). This CDR3 has 12 amino acids. The V gene lost 4 bases and the J gene lost 8 bases, with 8 bases spanning the gap.

In this sample, this clonotype turned up many times. This chain connects TRBV20-1 to TRBJ1-2; D ambiguous. CDR3 size: 15 residues. Germline CDR1 reads DFQATT; CDR2 reads SNEGSKA (reference sequence). Trimming shortened V by 5 bases and J by 4 bases, and 20 bases separated the two germline ends. CDR3 in amino acids: CSAPPPGGLPYGYTF. CDR3 DNA: TGCAGTGCTCCACCACCGGGAGGGTTGCCCTATGGCTACACCTTC.

The gene calls are TRBV12-3 or TRBV12-4 and TRBJ2-7; D unresolved. Trimming took 5 bases from V and 1 from J, leaving 12 bases between them. The CDR3 is 14 amino acids. CDR3: CASSPRPGSYEQYV. As DNA, the CDR3 is TGTGCCAGCAGTCCAAGACCAGGTTCCTACGAGCAGTACGTC.

CDR3 sequence: CASSRTGGSYEQYF. In DNA form, the CDR3 reads TGTGCCAGCAGCCGTACAGGGGGCAGCTACGAGCAGTACTTC. V is TRBV3-1 and J is TRBJ2-7; 9 bases are shared with TRBD1. The V and J ends lost 4 bases and 3 bases, in that order; junction bases with no gene match: 4. Per germline, CDR1 LGHDT and CDR2 YNNKEL (reference sequence). CDR3 size: 14 residues.

This clonotype was detected ten times or more. The CDR3 does not close with the conserved phenylalanine or tryptophan, likely indicating a read error. No DNA is shown, since the ends of the CDR3 on it are uncertain; the CDR3 is the one TCRdb lists. This chain links TRBV19 with TRBJ1-5; the table gives TRBD1 as D, unverified against the DNA. Germline CDR1 and CDR2: LNHDA and SQIVND (reference sequence). The CDR3 totals 11 residues, both ends included. CDR3 loop: CAGSMRGQGSL.

CDR3 nucleotide sequence: TGTGCCAGCGGGGGACAGAAGGGCGAAGCTTTCTTT. Residues: CASGGQKGEAFF. This chain uses TRBV7-2 with TRBJ1-1; 7 positions match TRBD1. The trim removed 8 bases at V and 8 bases at J, leaving 8 bases unmatched. CDR3 length equals 12 residues. Looked up from germline, CDR1 is SGHTA and CDR2 is FQGNSA.

Points on this clonotype: Just one base apart from a much larger clone, this may be a read error. This chain uses TRBV28 with TRBJ1-3; D gene ambiguous. Germline CDR1 and CDR2: MDHEN and SYDVKM. This CDR3 spans 17 amino acids. CDR3 amino acids: CASSSPHIQSSGNAIYF. CDR3 in DNA: TGTGCCAGCAGTTCTCCCCATATCCAGAGCTCTGGAAACGCCATATATTTT.

This clonotype was detected only a few times. V usage is TRBV7-3 and J usage is TRBJ1-6, with D tentatively TRBD1 (5 bases). This CDR3 is 16 amino acids long. Trimming removed 5 bases at V and 8 bases at J, with 19 bases between. Per germline, CDR1 SGHTA and CDR2 FQGTGA. CDR3 DNA sequence: TGTGCCAGCAGCCAAGCGGGGGGGGGGGGTGATTCACCCCTCCACTTT. Translating gives CASSQAGGGGDSPLHF.

This clonotype was counted at least ten times. CDR3 sequence: CASSRSRWDSSYNEQFF. In nucleotides, the CDR3 is TGTGCCAGCAGTCGGTCCCGTTGGGACTCCTCCTACAATGAGCAGTTCTTC. The rearrangement joins TRBV5-4 to TRBJ2-1, with D possibly TRBD2 on 6 matching bases. V was shortened by 5 bases and J by 0 bases, with 18 bases between the two germline ends. Germline CDR1 SGHNT, CDR2 YYREEE (reference sequence). The CDR3 has 17 residues.

This clonotype appeared many times. A read error may explain this, as a much larger clone is one base away. CDR3 in amino acids: CASSVGQPLQETQHF. The CDR3 region has the DNA TGTGCCAGCAGCGTGGGACAGCCCCTCCAAGAGACCCAGCACTTC. V gene TRBV7-9 combines with J gene TRBJ2-5; 7 bases fit TRBD1. Germline lookup yields CDR1 SEHNR and CDR2 FQNEAQ (reference sequence). The CDR3 totals 15 residues. Full variable domain (missing parts from reference TRBV7-9 and TRBJ2-5): DTGVSQNPRHKITKRGQNVTFRCDPISEHNRLYWYRQTLGQGPEFLTYFQNEAQLEKSRLLSDRFSAERPKGSFSTLEIQRTEQGDSAMYLCASSVGQPLQETQHFGPGTRLLVL.

This clonotype was counted many times. The rearrangement joins TRBV30 to TRBJ2-7; 8 bases map to TRBD1. The CDR3 spans 12 residues. V was clipped by 2 bases and J by 5 bases; unmatched bases: 2. Germline CDR1 GTSNPN, CDR2 SVGIG (reference sequence). The CDR3 is CAWSQGADEQYF. In DNA, the CDR3 is TGTGCCTGGAGTCAGGGGGCGGACGAGCAGTACTTC.

This rearrangement joins TRBV2 to TRBJ1-6, with 11 bases that match TRBD1. The junction had 7 bases not matched to a gene; V was cut back by 3 bases and J by 9 bases. Germline CDR1 is SNHLY and CDR2 is FYNNEI. CDR3 length: 16 amino acids. The CDR3 DNA reads as TGTGCCAGCAGTGAGAGGACAGGGGGCGCCGGTTCACCCCTCCACTTT. Translation: CASSERTGGAGSPLHF.

This clonotype was detected many times. This chain joins TRBV5-1 and TRBJ2-1; possible D gene TRBD1, 6 bases. Trimming left V 5 bases short and J 4 bases short, with 19 bases between. From germline, CDR1 is SGHRS and CDR2 YFSETQ. The CDR3 has 16 residues. The DNA of the CDR3 is TGCGCCAGCAGTTCCTCGATTGGGGGCGGTTACAATGAGCAGTTCTTC. Residues: CASSSSIGGGYNEQFF. Looking up the rest from reference TRBV5-1 and TRBJ2-1 gives the full variable domain: KAGVTQTPRYLIKTRGQQVTLSCSPISGHRSVSWYQQTPGQGLQFLFEYFSETQRNKGNFPGRFSGRQFSNSRSEMNVSTLELGDSALYLCASSSSIGGGYNEQFFGPGTRLTVL.

Of note for this clonotype: A single base separates this from a much larger clone, so it may be a read error. The chain links TRBV12-3 or TRBV12-4 to TRBJ2-1; 8 bases align to TRBD2. The CDR3 is made up of 18 amino acids. CDR3 bases: TGTGCCAGCAGTTTAATCCTAATAGCGGGGCTTCCCGTGAATGAGCGGTTCTTC. Protein sequence: CASSLILIAGLPVNERFF.

This clonotype was counted ten times or more. The chain joins TRBV19 to TRBJ2-3, with D perhaps TRBD2 (5 bases). The V end lost 3 bases, the J end lost 3 bases, and 7 bases lay between the germline ends. The V gene's germline CDR1 is LNHDA and CDR2 SQIVND (reference sequence). The length of the CDR3 is 13 residues. In DNA, the CDR3 is TGTGCCAGTAGTATTACGGGGACAGATACGCAGTATTTT. Translation: CASSITGTDTQYF. Complete variable domain (other parts from reference TRBV19 and TRBJ2-3): DGGITQSPKYLFRKEGQNVTLSCEQNLNHDAMYWYRQDPGQGLRLIYYSQIVNDFQKGDIAEGYSVSREKKESFPLTVTSAQKNPTAFYLCASSITGTDTQYFGPGTRLTVL.

Ten or more counts support this clonotype. This chain uses TRBV7-8 with TRBJ2-5; 7 positions agree with TRBD1. The CDR3 is made up of 15 amino acids. CDR1 SGHVS and CDR2 FQNEAQ come from the germline V gene. Germline trimming cut 5 bases from V and 2 bases from J; bases unmatched to any gene: 8. The CDR3 loop is CASSIRQGPQETQYF. For the CDR3, the DNA is TGTGCCAGCAGCATACGACAGGGACCACAAGAGACCCAGTACTTC.

Of note for this clonotype: Possible read error: a much larger clone is one base away. The chain uses TRBV6-2 or TRBV6-3 and TRBJ1-6; no firm D call. The germline V gene has CDR1 MNHEY and CDR2 SVGEGT. Trimming removed 5 bases from V and 9 bases from J, with 11 bases in between. The CDR3 runs to 13 residues. The CDR3 DNA follows: TGTGCCAGCAGTCATCCGGGGTTTTCACCCCTCCACTTT. Translating gives CASSHPGFSPLHF.

As to this clonotype: This likely comes from a read error, as the CDR3 has no conserved phenylalanine or tryptophan at its end. The CDR3 spells CASSIQGGGETQYL. In nucleotides, the CDR3 is TGTGCCAGCAGCATACAGGGGGGCGGAGAGACCCAGTACCTC. This chain joins TRBV7-2 and TRBJ2-5; 8 nucleotides line up with TRBD1. V lost 5 bases to trimming and J lost 4 bases; unmatched junction nucleotides: 6. Germline-derived CDR1 and CDR2 are SGHTA and FQGNSA. This CDR3 is built from 14 residues.

V usage is TRBV3-1 and J usage is TRBJ2-2; TRBD1 matches 10 bases. Germline CDR1 LGHDT, CDR2 YNNKEL (reference sequence). The V segment lost 0 bases and the J segment 6 bases; nucleotides outside the gene matches: 4. The CDR3 has 16 residues. CDR3 amino acids: CASSQETGTGAGELFF. In nucleotides, the CDR3 is TGTGCCAGCAGCCAAGAGACCGGGACAGGGGCCGGGGAGCTGTTTTTT.

Details on this clonotype: The conserved final phenylalanine or tryptophan is absent from the CDR3, which likely points to a read error. V is TRBV20-1 and J is TRBJ1-2; D unresolved. Germline CDR1 and CDR2: DFQATT and SNEGSKA (reference sequence). This CDR3 contains 10 residues. As DNA, the CDR3 is TGCAGCGCTAGGGCCGCCGGCTACACCTCC. As protein: CSARAAGYTS.

About this clonotype itself: A junction boundary mismatches the germline segment, possibly from a read error. The gene calls are TRBV5-1 and TRBJ2-5; perhaps D is TRBD1 or TRBD2 (7 bases each). CDR1 is SGHRS and CDR2 is YFSETQ in the germline V gene. The length of the CDR3 is 14 residues. CDR3 protein: CASSLGRGRETQYF. CDR3 nucleotide sequence: TGTGCCAGCAGCTTAGGGAGGGGGCGAGAGACCCAGTACTTC.

The chain is built from TRBV2 and TRBJ1-5; D not resolved. The germline gives CDR1 SNHLY, CDR2 FYNNEI. The CDR3 has 15 residues. The V end was cut by 6 bases, the J end by 13 bases, with 25 bases between. This CDR3 is CASRSTAHSGNEQHF. The CDR3 DNA reads TGTGCCAGCAGATCGACGGCCCATTCCGGCAATGAGCAGCATTTT.

This clonotype was recorded many times. The gene calls are TRBV2 and TRBJ2-4; 9 bases fit TRBD2. Losses at the gene ends were 2 bases for V and 15 bases for J; bases not matched to a gene: 5. Looked up from germline, CDR1 is SNHLY and CDR2 is FYNNEI. This CDR3 comprises 12 residues. CDR3 DNA: TGTGCCAGCAGTGAATCCCTAGCGGGGTGGTACTTC. Residues: CASSESLAGWYF.

This clonotype occurred many times. A clone one base away is much larger, so this may be a read error. The gene calls are TRBV13 and TRBJ2-7, with 9 bases aligning to TRBD1. Germline CDR1 is PRHDT and CDR2 is FYEKMQ (reference sequence). This CDR3 is built from 13 residues. V lost 2 bases to trimming and J lost 12 bases; unmatched junction nucleotides: 8. The CDR3 spells CASSLHRGQPPYF. In DNA, the CDR3 is TGTGCCAGCAGCTTACACAGGGGGCAACCTCCGTACTTC.